The entry below describes one T cell receptor (beta chain). Original processing methods: Nucleated cell counts were estimated from reference gene primer amplification. Profiling relied on immunoSEQ multiplex PCR, and the TCRdb table lists in-frame clones only, not all of them. V and J calls and clone size are those listed in that table; D and trimming were worked out from the DNA. This table has 200,000 or so clones, approximately 83% appearing once. These data come from a study of blood T cell repertoires in COVID-19. Overall study: The samples span acute and convalescent COVID-19 from the United States, Italy and Spain. T cells, B-cell-depleted T cells, or PBMCs provided the cDNA or gDNA that served as material.

Specimen: peripheral blood. The sequence derives from a human donor with active or convalescent COVID-19. The donor label of this sample is uncertain.

The CDR3: CATSDGDWVPRETQYF. The CDR3 DNA reads as TGTGCCACCAGTGATGGGGACTGGGTCCCGAGGGAGACCCAGTACTTC. This rearrangement joins TRBV24-1 to TRBJ2-5, with D maybe TRBD2 (6 bases). This CDR3 has 16 residues. Germline lookup yields CDR1 KGHDR and CDR2 SFDVKD. V was pared by 3 bases and J by 5 bases, with 18 bases between.